This T cell receptor (beta chain) was documented in a study of shared clonotypes between healthy human individuals. Overall study findings and caveats: Among donors, clonotype sharing was expected to be affected by sequencing depth. The generation probabilities recorded for non-shared clonotypes fell below those of clonotypes shared by all four donors.

V shed 7 bases, J shed 6 bases, and the junction held 10 bases outside the gene matches. CDR3 length equals 14 residues. Germline CDR1 and CDR2: SGHRS and YFSETQ. This clone has just one count. What it recognizes is unknown. TCRdb's copy holds only in-frame clones and misses some; the assay was immunoSEQ multiplex PCR. This sample yields 2 million to 2.5 million clones, of which about 92% are seen a single time; 0.3% to 0.4% belongs to the top ten. This chain joins TRBV5-1 and TRBJ2-1, with 7 nucleotides matching TRBD2. The TCR sequence derives from a man aged 18 to 29 in good health. Some clones in this sample may be carry-over from other donors' samples. The sample consisted of naive CD4+ T cells from PBMCs. Described subset: CD45RA+ positively selected. This CDR3 reads CASARENLVNEQFF. The CDR3 DNA reads as TGCGCCAGCGCGCGGGAGAATCTGGTCAATGAGCAGTTCTTC.